A single count supports the clone carrying this TCR beta chain. What it binds is not known. This record belongs to a study of cytomegalovirus exposure and HLA in healthy donors. Overall study results and limits: Confirmation was obtained in vitro that a few CMV-associated chains are specific for CMV antigens. Subsequent analysis showed first-cohort TCR clusters tending to co-occur in about 110 validation repertoires. The authors listed 180 or so TCR beta chains as cytomegalovirus-associated. Usually a TCR sequence was rare, but some public TCRs were found in many donors.

V shed 3 bases and J shed 4 bases, with 12 bases lying between them. The CDR3 spans 14 residues. CDR1 SGHTA and CDR2 FQGNSA come from the germline V gene. Assay used: immunoSEQ multiplex PCR; TCRdb lists only in-frame clones, some missing. Among around 130,000 clones listed, roughly 84% were seen once. The clonotype was recovered from a woman under 40 in good health and CMV-seronegative. The rearrangement joins TRBV7-2 to TRBJ1-2; D is possibly TRBD1 (5 bases). The sequenced material came from PBMCs. CDR3 region: CASSLGPNPYGYTF. The CDR3 DNA follows: TGTGCCAGCAGCTTGGGGCCCAATCCCTATGGCTACACCTTC.